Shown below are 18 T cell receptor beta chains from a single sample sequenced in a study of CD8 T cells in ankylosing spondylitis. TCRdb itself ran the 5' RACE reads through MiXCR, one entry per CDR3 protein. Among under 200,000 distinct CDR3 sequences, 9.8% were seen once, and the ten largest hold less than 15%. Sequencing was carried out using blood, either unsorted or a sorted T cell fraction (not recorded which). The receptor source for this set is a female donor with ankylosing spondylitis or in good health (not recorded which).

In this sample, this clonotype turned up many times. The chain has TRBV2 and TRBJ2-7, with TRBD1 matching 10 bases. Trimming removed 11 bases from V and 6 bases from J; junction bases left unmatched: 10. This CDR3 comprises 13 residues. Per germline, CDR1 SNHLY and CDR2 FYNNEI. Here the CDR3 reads CACQPGQGSEQYF. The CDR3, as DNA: TGTGCCTGTCAACCGGGACAGGGGTCCGAGCAGTACTTC.

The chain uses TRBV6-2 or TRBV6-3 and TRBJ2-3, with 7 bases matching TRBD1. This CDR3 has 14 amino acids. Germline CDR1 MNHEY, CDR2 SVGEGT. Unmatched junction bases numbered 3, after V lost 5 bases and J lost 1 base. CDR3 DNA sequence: TGTGCCAGCAGTACCACAGGGGGCACAGATACGCAGTATTTT. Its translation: CASSTTGGTDTQYF.

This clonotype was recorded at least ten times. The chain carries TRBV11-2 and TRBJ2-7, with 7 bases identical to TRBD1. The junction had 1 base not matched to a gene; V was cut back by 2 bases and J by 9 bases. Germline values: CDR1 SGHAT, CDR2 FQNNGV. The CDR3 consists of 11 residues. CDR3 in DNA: TGTGCCAGCAGCTTAAACAGGGGGCAGTACTTC. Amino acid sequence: CASSLNRGQYF.

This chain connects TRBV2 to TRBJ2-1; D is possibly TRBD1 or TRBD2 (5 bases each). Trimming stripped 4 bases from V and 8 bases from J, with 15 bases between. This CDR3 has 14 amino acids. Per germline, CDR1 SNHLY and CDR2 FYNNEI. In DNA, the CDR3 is TGTGCCAGCAGTGGGGACGCGGTCAGGGATGAGCAGTTCTTC. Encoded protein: CASSGDAVRDEQFF. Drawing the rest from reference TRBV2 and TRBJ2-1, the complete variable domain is EPEVTQTPSHQVTQMGQEVILRCVPISNHLYFYWYRQILGQKVEFLVSFYNNEISEKSEIFDDQFSVERPDGSNFTLKIRSTKLEDSAMYFCASSGDAVRDEQFFGPGTRLTVL.

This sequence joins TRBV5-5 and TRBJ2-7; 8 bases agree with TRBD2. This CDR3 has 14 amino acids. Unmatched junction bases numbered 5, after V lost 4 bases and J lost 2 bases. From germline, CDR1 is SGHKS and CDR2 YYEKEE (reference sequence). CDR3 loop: CASSRGSGTYEQYF. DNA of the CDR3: TGTGCCAGCAGCCGGGGTAGCGGGACCTACGAGCAGTACTTC.

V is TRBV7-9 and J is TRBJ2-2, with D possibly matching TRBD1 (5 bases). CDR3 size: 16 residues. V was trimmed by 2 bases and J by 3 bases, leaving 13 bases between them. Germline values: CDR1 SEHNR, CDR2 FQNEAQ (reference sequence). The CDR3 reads CASSLYETVDTGELFF. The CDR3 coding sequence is TGTGCCAGCAGCTTATATGAGACAGTTGACACCGGGGAGCTGTTTTTT. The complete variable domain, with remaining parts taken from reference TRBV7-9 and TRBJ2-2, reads DTGVSQNPRHKITKRGQNVTFRCDPISEHNRLYWYRQTLGQGPEFLTYFQNEAQLEKSRLLSDRFSAERPKGSFSTLEIQRTEQGDSAMYLCASSLYETVDTGELFFGEGSRLTVL.

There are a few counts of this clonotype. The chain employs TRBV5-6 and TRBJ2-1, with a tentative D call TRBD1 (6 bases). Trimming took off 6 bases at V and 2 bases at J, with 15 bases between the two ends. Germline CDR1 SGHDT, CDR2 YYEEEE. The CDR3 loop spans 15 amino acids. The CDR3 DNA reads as TGTGCCAGCACCCCCGGACAGTCCCCCTACAATGAGCAGTTCTTC. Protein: CASTPGQSPYNEQFF.

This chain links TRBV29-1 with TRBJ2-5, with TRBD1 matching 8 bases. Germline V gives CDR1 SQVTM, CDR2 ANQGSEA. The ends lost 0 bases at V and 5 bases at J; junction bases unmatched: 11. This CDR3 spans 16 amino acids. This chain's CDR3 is CSVEDPVTGAMETQYF. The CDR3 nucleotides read TGCAGCGTTGAAGATCCGGTGACAGGGGCGATGGAGACCCAGTACTTC.

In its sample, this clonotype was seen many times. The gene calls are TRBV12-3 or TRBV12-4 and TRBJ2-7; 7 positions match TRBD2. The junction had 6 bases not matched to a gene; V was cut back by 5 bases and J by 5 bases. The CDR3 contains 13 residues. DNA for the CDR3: TGTGCCAGCAGTCCTACTAGCGTCCACGAGCAGTACTTC. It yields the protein CASSPTSVHEQYF.

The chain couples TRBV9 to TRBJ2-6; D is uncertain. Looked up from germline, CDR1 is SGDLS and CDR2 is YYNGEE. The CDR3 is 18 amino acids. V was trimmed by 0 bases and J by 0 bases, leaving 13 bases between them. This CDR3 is CASSVGSTTLSGANVLTF. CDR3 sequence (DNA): TGTGCCAGCAGCGTAGGGTCTACTACTCTCTCTGGGGCCAACGTCCTGACTTTC.

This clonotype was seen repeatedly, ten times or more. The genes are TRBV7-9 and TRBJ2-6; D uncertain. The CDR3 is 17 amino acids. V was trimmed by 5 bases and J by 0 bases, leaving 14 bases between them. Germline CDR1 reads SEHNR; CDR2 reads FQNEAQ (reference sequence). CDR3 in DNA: TGTGCCAGCAGCCCTATTTGGGTACTCTCTGGGGCCAACGTCCTGACTTTC. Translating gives CASSPIWVLSGANVLTF.

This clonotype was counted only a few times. The CDR3 spells CASSLRTGSNGNGYTF. CDR3 DNA: TGTGCCAGCAGCCTTAGGACAGGTTCGAATGGGAATGGCTACACCTTC. The chain recombines TRBV4-2 with TRBJ1-2, with TRBD1 matching over 7 bases. V shed 4 bases and J 6 bases; nucleotides not matched to a gene: 14. Looked up from germline, CDR1 is LGHNA and CDR2 is YNFKEQ. This CDR3 spans 16 amino acids.

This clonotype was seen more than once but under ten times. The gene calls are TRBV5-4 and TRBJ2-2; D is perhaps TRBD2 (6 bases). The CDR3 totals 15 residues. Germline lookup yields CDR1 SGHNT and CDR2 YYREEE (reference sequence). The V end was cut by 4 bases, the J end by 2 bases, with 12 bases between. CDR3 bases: TGTGCCAGCAGCGGAGGGCTAACCAACACCGGGGAGCTGTTTTTT. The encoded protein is CASSGGLTNTGELFF.

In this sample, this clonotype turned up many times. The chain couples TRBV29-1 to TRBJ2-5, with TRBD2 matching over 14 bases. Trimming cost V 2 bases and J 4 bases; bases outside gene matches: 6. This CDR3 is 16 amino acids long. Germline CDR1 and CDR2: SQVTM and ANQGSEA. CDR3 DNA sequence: TGCAGCGTTGAATTGGGACTAGCGGGAGTTGTAGAGACCCAGTACTTC. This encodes CSVELGLAGVVETQYF.

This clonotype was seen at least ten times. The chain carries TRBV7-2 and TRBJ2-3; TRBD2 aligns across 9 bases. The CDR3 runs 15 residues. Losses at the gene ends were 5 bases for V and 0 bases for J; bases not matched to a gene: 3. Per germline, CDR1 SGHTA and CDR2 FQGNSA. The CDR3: CASSPSGISTDTQYF. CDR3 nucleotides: TGTGCCAGCAGCCCTAGCGGGATTAGCACAGATACGCAGTATTTT.

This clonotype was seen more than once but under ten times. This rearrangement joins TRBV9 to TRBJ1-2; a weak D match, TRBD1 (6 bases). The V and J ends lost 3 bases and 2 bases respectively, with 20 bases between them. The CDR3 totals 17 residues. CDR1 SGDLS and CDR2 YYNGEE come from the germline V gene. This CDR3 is CASSAGDTVRTNYGYTF. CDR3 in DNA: TGTGCCAGCAGCGCTGGGGACACGGTGCGTACGAACTATGGCTACACCTTC.

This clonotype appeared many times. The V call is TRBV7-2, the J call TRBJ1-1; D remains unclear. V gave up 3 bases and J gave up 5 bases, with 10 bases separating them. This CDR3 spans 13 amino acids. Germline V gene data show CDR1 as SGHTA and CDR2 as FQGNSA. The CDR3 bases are TGTGCCAGCAGCTTTCAAACGCGGACTGAAGCTTTCTTT. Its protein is CASSFQTRTEAFF.

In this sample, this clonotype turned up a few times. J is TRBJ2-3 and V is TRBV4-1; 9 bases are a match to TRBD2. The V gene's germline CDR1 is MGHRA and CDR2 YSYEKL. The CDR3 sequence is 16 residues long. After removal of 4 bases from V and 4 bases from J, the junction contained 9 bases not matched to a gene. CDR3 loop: CASSPGGTSSPDTQYF. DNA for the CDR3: TGCGCCAGCAGCCCGGGTGGGACTAGCAGCCCAGATACGCAGTATTTT.